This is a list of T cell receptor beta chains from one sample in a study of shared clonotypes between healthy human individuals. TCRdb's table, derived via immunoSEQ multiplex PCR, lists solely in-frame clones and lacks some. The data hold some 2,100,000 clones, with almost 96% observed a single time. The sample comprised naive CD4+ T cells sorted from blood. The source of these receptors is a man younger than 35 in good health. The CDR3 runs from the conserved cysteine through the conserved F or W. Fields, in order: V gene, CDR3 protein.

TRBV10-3 CAISGPVSGEQYF
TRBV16 CASSPSGLGNTEAFF
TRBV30 CAWSVLAGGEKLFF
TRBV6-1 CATSFSGNSEAFF
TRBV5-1 CASRDQATNEKLFF
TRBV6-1 CASSRQGLENTEAFF
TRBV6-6 CASSYEGTTEAFF
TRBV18 CASSPGLANQPQHF
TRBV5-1 CASSAGPNQPQHF
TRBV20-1 CSASENYEQYF
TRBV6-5 CASSYLTNTGELFF
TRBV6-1 CASSEYVDSNQPQHF
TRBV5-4 CASSLQGSSYSPLHF
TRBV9 CASSDRVPNSPLHF
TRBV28 CASSYRGRSNQPQHF
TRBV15 CATSREQGYEQYF
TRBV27 CASSFRSEQYF
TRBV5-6 CASSSGLAGFLHEQYF
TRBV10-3 CAISDSRGPGELFF
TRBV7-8 CASSSDRETEAFF
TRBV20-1 CSAIGGDTQYF
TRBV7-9 CASSTGTATSGNTIYF
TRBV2 CASRGAVYEQYF
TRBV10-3 CAISESGAVEYF
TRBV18 CASSPGSNSNQPQHF
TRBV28 CASGVAGGAGGTEAFF
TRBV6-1 CATRTGDATNEKLFF